This T cell receptor (beta chain) was obtained from a study of CXCR3-negative and CXCR3-positive naive CD8 T cells. On the study more broadly: Sequencing yielded approximately 150 million TRB reads, roughly 1.5 +/- 0.3 million per library.

UMI labels and 5' RACE were used to prepare the TRB cDNA libraries. TCRdb reprocessed the 5' RACE reads, keeping one entry per CDR3 protein, no DNA. The table for this sample gives over 100,000 distinct CDR3 sequences. This CDR3 is built from 15 residues. Germline loops: CDR1 LNHDA, CDR2 SQIVND (reference sequence). Broader study findings: Similar TRBV-TRBJ gene usage was seen in naive CXCR3-negative and CXCR3-positive cells, but not in memory cells.

Concerning this clonotype itself: The antigen is undetermined.

The clonotype was recovered from a human donor in good health. Some clones in this sample may be carry-over from other donors' samples. Specimen: naive CXCR3- CD8+ T cells from blood. Sample subset: CD45RO-CCR7+CD27+CD95- naive CD8+ T cells lacking CXCR3 (TNR3-). The chain couples TRBV19 to TRBJ2-7; the TCRdb D gene call, TRBD2, has no DNA to confirm it. CDR3: CASSIFGTQAYEQYF.